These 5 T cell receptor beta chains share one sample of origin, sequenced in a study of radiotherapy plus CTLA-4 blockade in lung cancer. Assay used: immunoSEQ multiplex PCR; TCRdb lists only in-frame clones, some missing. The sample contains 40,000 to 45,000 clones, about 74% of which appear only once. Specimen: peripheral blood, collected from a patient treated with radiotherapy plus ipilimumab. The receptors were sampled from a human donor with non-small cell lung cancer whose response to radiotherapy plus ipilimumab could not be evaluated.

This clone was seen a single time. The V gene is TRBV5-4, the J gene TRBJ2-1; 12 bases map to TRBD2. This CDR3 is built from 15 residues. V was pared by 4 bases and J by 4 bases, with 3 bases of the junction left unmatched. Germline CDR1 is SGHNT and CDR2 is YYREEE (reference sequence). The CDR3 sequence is CASSIGLAGYNEQFF. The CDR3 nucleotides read TGTGCCAGCAGCATCGGACTAGCGGGGTACAATGAGCAGTTCTTC.

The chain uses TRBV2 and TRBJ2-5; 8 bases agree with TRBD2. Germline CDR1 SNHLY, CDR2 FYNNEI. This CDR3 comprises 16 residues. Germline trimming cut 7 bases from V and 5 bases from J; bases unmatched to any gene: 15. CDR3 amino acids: CASTGGRGGPGETQYF. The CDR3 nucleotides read TGTGCCAGCACTGGGGGTCGGGGGGGCCCCGGGGAGACCCAGTACTTC. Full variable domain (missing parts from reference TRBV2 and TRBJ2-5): EPEVTQTPSHQVTQMGQEVILRCVPISNHLYFYWYRQILGQKVEFLVSFYNNEISEKSEIFDDQFSVERPDGSNFTLKIRSTKLEDSAMYFCASTGGRGGPGETQYFGPGTRLLVL.

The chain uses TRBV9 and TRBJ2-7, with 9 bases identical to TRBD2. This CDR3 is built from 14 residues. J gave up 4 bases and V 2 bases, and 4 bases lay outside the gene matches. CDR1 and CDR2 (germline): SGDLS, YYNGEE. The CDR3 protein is CASSVYSGSYEQYF. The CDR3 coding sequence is TGTGCCAGCAGCGTTTATAGCGGGAGTTACGAGCAGTACTTC.

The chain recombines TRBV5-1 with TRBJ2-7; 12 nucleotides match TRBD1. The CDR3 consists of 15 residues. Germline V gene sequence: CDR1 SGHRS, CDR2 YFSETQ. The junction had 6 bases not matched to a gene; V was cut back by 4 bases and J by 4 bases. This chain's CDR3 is CASSPRDRGQYEQYF. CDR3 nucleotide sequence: TGCGCCAGCAGCCCTCGGGACAGGGGGCAGTACGAGCAGTACTTC.

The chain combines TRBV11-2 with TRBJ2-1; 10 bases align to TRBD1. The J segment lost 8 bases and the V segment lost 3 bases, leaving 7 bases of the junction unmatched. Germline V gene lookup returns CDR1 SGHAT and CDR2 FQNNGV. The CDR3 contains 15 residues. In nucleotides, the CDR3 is TGTGCCAGCAGCTTCCGGGACAGGGGTGTCCATGAGCAGTTCTTC. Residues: CASSFRDRGVHEQFF.